A single sample gave rise to the 7 T cell receptor beta chains below, sequenced in a study of CD4 T cells in relation to SARS-CoV-2 and coronaviruses. Sequencing used immunoSEQ multiplex PCR; TCRdb keeps in-frame clones, though not all of them. The data hold about 20,000 clones, with 77% observed a single time. The unexposed donors gave CD4+ T cells in about 2011-2018, prior to COVID-19. CD4+ T cells were isolated from the cells after 10 days of culture. Their antigen targets remain unknown. The sequencing input was CD4+ T cells from PBMCs, cultured in vitro. Source of these receptors: a human donor in good health.

The gene calls are TRBV3-1 (or the pseudogene TRBV3-2) and TRBJ2-2, with D unclear. The germline V and J ends were trimmed by 0 bases and 6 bases, with 17 bases remaining between them. Germline-derived CDR1 and CDR2 are LGHDT and YNNKEL (reference sequence). CDR3 length equals 17 residues. CDR3 residues: CASSQEGSGPVAGELFF. CDR3 coding DNA: TGTGCCAGCAGCCAAGAAGGAAGTGGGCCCGTAGCCGGGGAGCTGTTTTTT.

The chain recombines TRBV25-1 with TRBJ1-2; D call uncertain. Looked up from germline, CDR1 is MGHDK and CDR2 is SYGVNS. V gave up 5 bases and J gave up 8 bases, with 15 bases separating them. This CDR3 spans 13 amino acids. CDR3 DNA: TGTGCCAGCAGTCCCCCGGGGTCTCGAGGCTACACCTTC. This codes for CASSPPGSRGYTF.

V and J are TRBV7-9 and TRBJ2-7, with 7 bases matching TRBD2. Germline trimming cut 5 bases from V and 1 base from J; bases unmatched to any gene: 8. CDR3 size: 15 residues. Germline V gives CDR1 SEHNR, CDR2 FQNEAQ (reference sequence). The CDR3 loop reads CASSPPGSGSYEQYF. The CDR3, as DNA: TGTGCCAGCAGCCCCCCCGGTAGCGGGTCCTACGAGCAGTACTTC.

The chain has TRBV9 and TRBJ1-5, with TRBD1 matching over 9 bases. The CDR3 covers 17 residues. V dropped 3 bases and J dropped 1; count of bases not matched to a gene: 8. CDR1 and CDR2 (germline): SGDLS, YYNGEE. The CDR3 protein is CASSARVGQGSNQPQHF. As DNA, the CDR3 is TGTGCCAGCAGCGCCCGGGTCGGACAGGGGAGCAATCAGCCCCAGCATTTT.

The genes are TRBV12-3 or TRBV12-4 and TRBJ2-1, with D perhaps TRBD1 (6 bases). V was clipped by 6 bases and J by 5 bases, with 11 bases between them. The CDR3 has 13 amino acids. CDR3 DNA sequence: TGTGCCAGCAGGGGGGCCGGCAACAATGAGCAGTTCTTC. Protein sequence: CASRGAGNNEQFF.

V and J are TRBV5-1 and TRBJ2-1; D is ambiguous. Germline V gene lookup returns CDR1 SGHRS and CDR2 YFSETQ. V was trimmed by 2 bases and J by 5 bases, leaving 8 bases between them. The CDR3 is 13 amino acids. The CDR3 DNA reads as TGCGCCAGCAGCTTAGCTCTGAACAATGAGCAGTTCTTC. Its protein product is CASSLALNNEQFF.

This clone was recorded a few times. V and J are TRBV5-1 and TRBJ2-1; TRBD2 agrees at 15 bases. The junction had 7 bases not matched to a gene; V was cut back by 0 bases and J by 0 bases. This CDR3 region has 20 residues. The germline gives CDR1 SGHRS, CDR2 YFSETQ. This chain's CDR3 is CASSLAGLAGGPSSYNEQFF. The CDR3 DNA sequence: TGCGCCAGCAGCTTGGCGGGACTAGCGGGGGGTCCTAGCTCCTACAATGAGCAGTTCTTC.